Shown below are 25 T cell receptor beta chains from a single sample sequenced in a study of blood T cell repertoires in COVID-19. Data came from immunoSEQ multiplex PCR; TCRdb stores just in-frame clones and leaves some out. Altogether 150,000 to 200,000 clones are present, 80% to 90% being singletons, with the ten largest covering approximately 18%. What was sequenced was peripheral blood. These receptors were collected from a woman older than 75 with acute or convalescent COVID-19.

V is TRBV7-2 and J is TRBJ2-1, with D perhaps matching TRBD2 (6 bases). Germline V lookup: CDR1 SGHTA, CDR2 FQGNSA. The CDR3 has 15 residues. The V gene lost 3 bases and the J gene lost 1 base, with 10 bases spanning the gap. The CDR3: CASSFFSGSYNEQFF. DNA of the CDR3: TGTGCCAGCAGCTTCTTTAGCGGATCCTACAATGAGCAGTTCTTC.

This chain links TRBV9 with TRBJ2-3; TRBD2 agrees at 8 bases. Germline CDR1 and CDR2: SGDLS and YYNGEE. The CDR3 has 14 amino acids. V lost 1 base and J lost 6; bases outside the gene matches: 4. As DNA, the CDR3 is TGTGCCAGCAGCGTAAGCGGGGGAGGCGATACGCAGTATTTT. Its protein is CASSVSGGGDTQYF.

The chain is built from TRBV7-2 and TRBJ1-2, with 8 positions matching TRBD1. V trimming: 5 bases; J trimming: 3 bases; junction bases outside the gene matches: 8. Germline V gene lookup returns CDR1 SGHTA and CDR2 FQGNSA. There are 15 residues in the CDR3. The CDR3 reads CASSTQGASHYGYTF. CDR3 DNA: TGTGCCAGCAGCACGCAGGGGGCGTCTCACTATGGCTACACCTTC.

V usage is TRBV24-1 and J usage is TRBJ2-3; perhaps TRBD1 as D (6 bases). CDR3 size: 14 residues. Trimming shortened V by 9 bases and J by 4 bases, and 16 bases separated the two germline ends. The germline gives CDR1 KGHDR, CDR2 SFDVKD. CDR3 DNA sequence: TGTGCCACCGAGGAAACAGGGAGAGCAGATACGCAGTATTTT. Protein sequence: CATEETGRADTQYF.

The chain carries TRBV3-1 (or the pseudogene TRBV3-2) and TRBJ1-2, with no clear D. Germline V gene data show CDR1 as LGHDT and CDR2 as YNNKEL (reference sequence). The V end was cut by 6 bases, the J end by 8 bases, with 10 bases between. The CDR3 has 11 amino acids. Written as DNA, the CDR3 is TGTGCCAGCAGGAGCGCGAGAGGCTACACCTTC. It specifies CASRSARGYTF.

The rearrangement joins TRBV9 to TRBJ2-3; D is unresolved. This CDR3 is built from 13 residues. Germline V gene lookup returns CDR1 SGDLS and CDR2 YYNGEE. Trimming shortened V by 3 bases and J by 6 bases, and 11 bases separated the two germline ends. The CDR3 region has the DNA TGTGCCAGCAGCGCCTTGTTATTGGATACGCAGTATTTT. It translates to CASSALLLDTQYF.

V usage is TRBV11-3 and J usage is TRBJ2-7; D perhaps matches TRBD2 (5 bases). The V gene's germline CDR1 is SGHNT and CDR2 YENEEA. This CDR3 is built from 13 residues. Trimming stripped 0 bases from V and 7 bases from J, with 10 bases between. The CDR3 bases are TGTGCCAGCAGCTTAGATGCTCCGGGGGAGCAGTACTTC. Amino acid sequence: CASSLDAPGEQYF.

V and J are TRBV12-3 or TRBV12-4 and TRBJ2-2; D unresolved. Trimming stripped 6 bases from V and 8 bases from J, with 10 bases between. The CDR3 is 12 residues long. DNA for the CDR3: TGTGCCAGCAGCCTCCCGGTGGGGGAGCTGTTTTTT. It specifies CASSLPVGELFF.

In its sample, this clone was seen a few times. The chain links TRBV5-1 to TRBJ2-1; D perhaps matches TRBD2 (6 bases). Germline lookup yields CDR1 SGHRS and CDR2 YFSETQ. V was trimmed by 7 bases and J by 6 bases, leaving 14 bases between them. This CDR3 has 13 residues. The CDR3, as DNA: TGCGCCAGCTTTAGACTAGGAGGCAATGAGCAGTTCTTC. This encodes CASFRLGGNEQFF. The full variable domain, its missing parts supplied by reference TRBV5-1 and TRBJ2-1, is KAGVTQTPRYLIKTRGQQVTLSCSPISGHRSVSWYQQTPGQGLQFLFEYFSETQRNKGNFPGRFSGRQFSNSRSEMNVSTLELGDSALYLCASFRLGGNEQFFGPGTRLTVL.

The chain joins TRBV18 to TRBJ2-1, with TRBD2 identical over 9 bases. Germline V CDR1 and CDR2: KGHSH, LQKENI. The CDR3 runs 15 residues. V was clipped by 4 bases and J by 5 bases; unmatched bases: 6. The CDR3 protein is CASSQNSGSNNEQFF. In nucleotides, the CDR3 is TGTGCCAGCTCACAAAATAGCGGGAGTAACAATGAGCAGTTCTTC.

The rearrangement joins TRBV28 to TRBJ2-4, with a tentative D call TRBD1 (5 bases). The CDR3 is made up of 14 amino acids. Trimming shortened V by 6 bases and J by 5 bases, and 14 bases separated the two germline ends. CDR1 and CDR2 from the germline V gene are MDHEN and SYDVKM. The CDR3 protein is CASSDSPMENIQYF. The CDR3 nucleotides are TGTGCCAGCAGCGACAGCCCCATGGAAAACATTCAGTACTTC.

The J gene is TRBJ2-5, the V gene TRBV18, with TRBD2 as a possible D gene (6 bases). CDR1 and CDR2 from the germline V gene are KGHSH and LQKENI. The V gene lost 1 base and the J gene lost 5 bases, with 8 bases spanning the gap. CDR3 length: 13 residues. The CDR3 DNA follows: TGTGCCAGCTCACCACGCGGGGAGGAGACCCAGTACTTC. This gives the protein CASSPRGEETQYF.

This clone was seen just once. The chain carries TRBV28 and TRBJ1-1; D not resolved. The CDR3 is 12 amino acids. Looked up from germline, CDR1 is MDHEN and CDR2 is SYDVKM. Trimming left V 6 bases short and J 10 bases short, with 15 bases between. Here the CDR3 reads CASSLEGVGAFF. The CDR3 region has the DNA TGTGCCAGCAGCCTAGAGGGTGTTGGAGCTTTCTTT.

J is TRBJ2-7 and V is TRBV5-8; no clear D. Trimming stripped 0 bases from V and 0 bases from J, with 7 bases between. This CDR3 is 14 amino acids long. The germline CDR1 and CDR2 sequences are SGHTS and YDEGEE. The CDR3 DNA follows: TGTGCCAGCAGCTTGGTGCAGGACTCCTACGAGCAGTACTTC. It yields the protein CASSLVQDSYEQYF.

The rearrangement links TRBV29-1 to TRBJ1-2; D is unclear. The CDR3 consists of 13 residues. Trimming took 1 base from V and 4 from J, leaving 10 bases between them. Germline assignment: CDR1 SQVTM and CDR2 ANQGSEA. CDR3 sequence reads: CSVEATFSYGYTF. DNA for the CDR3: TGCAGCGTTGAAGCGACTTTTAGCTATGGCTACACCTTC.

This clone has a single count. This sequence joins TRBV27 and TRBJ2-7; TRBD1 matches 10 bases. Looked up from germline, CDR1 is MNHEY and CDR2 is SMNVEV (reference sequence). The CDR3 sequence is 14 residues long. The V gene end was trimmed by 5 bases and the J gene end by 5 bases; junction bases not matched to a gene: 6. The CDR3 sequence is CASSPGTGVNEQYF. The CDR3 DNA follows: TGTGCCAGCAGTCCCGGGACAGGGGTTAACGAGCAGTACTTC.

The chain is built from TRBV2 and TRBJ2-1; TRBD2 aligns across 10 bases. Per germline, CDR1 SNHLY and CDR2 FYNNEI. V was pared by 6 bases and J by 4 bases, with 12 bases of the junction left unmatched. The CDR3 contains 17 residues. This chain's CDR3 is CASSPRLAGRMYNEQFF. CDR3 nucleotides: TGTGCCAGCAGCCCCCGACTAGCGGGCCGCATGTACAATGAGCAGTTCTTC.

This rearrangement joins TRBV6-2 or TRBV6-3 to TRBJ1-5, with TRBD1 identical over 7 bases. Looked up from germline, CDR1 is MNHEY and CDR2 is SVGEGT. Trimming took 6 bases from V and 7 from J; bases not matched to a gene: 6. The CDR3 contains 13 residues. CDR3 residues: CASSRQGRQPQHF. The CDR3, as DNA: TGTGCCAGCAGCAGACAGGGCAGGCAGCCCCAGCATTTT.

The J gene is TRBJ2-1, the V gene TRBV6-4; TRBD2 agrees at 9 bases. The CDR3 contains 14 residues. Per the germline V gene, CDR1 is MRHNA and CDR2 is SNTAGT. V shed 4 bases, J shed 5 bases, and the junction held 3 bases outside the gene matches. DNA for the CDR3: TGTGCCAGCAGTGCTAGCGGGAAGGACAATGAGCAGTTCTTC. Translated, it gives CASSASGKDNEQFF.

V is TRBV9 and J is TRBJ2-3, with D possibly matching TRBD2 (5 bases). The CDR3 length is 13 residues. V lost 0 bases to trimming and J lost 6 bases, with 8 bases between them. Germline CDR1 is SGDLS and CDR2 is YYNGEE. CDR3 in DNA: TGTGCCAGCAGCGTAGTACTAGGGGATACGCAGTATTTT. Its translation: CASSVVLGDTQYF. Supplemented by reference TRBV9 and TRBJ2-3, the full variable domain reads DSGVTQTPKHLITATGQRVTLRCSPRSGDLSVYWYQQSLDQGLQFLIQYYNGEERAKGNILERFSAQQFPDLHSELNLSSLELGDSALYFCASSVVLGDTQYFGPGTRLTVL.

This clone has a single count. This chain connects TRBV28 to TRBJ2-3; the match to TRBD2 covers 12 bases. The junction had 8 bases not matched to a gene; V was cut back by 3 bases and J by 7 bases. This CDR3 region has 16 residues. Germline CDR1 is MDHEN and CDR2 is SYDVKM. The CDR3 region has the DNA TGTGCCAGCAGTTTTGAACTAGCGGGGGGTGGAAATACGCAGTATTTT. It is translated as CASSFELAGGGNTQYF.

This chain links TRBV18 with TRBJ2-7; possible D gene TRBD1, 6 bases. Looked up from germline, CDR1 is KGHSH and CDR2 is LQKENI. The length of the CDR3 is 15 residues. V was shortened by 4 bases and J by 0 bases, with 13 bases between the two germline ends. CDR3: CASSLRDTASYEQYF. DNA of the CDR3: TGTGCCAGCTCACTCCGGGACACCGCCTCCTACGAGCAGTACTTC. The variable domain in full, with the rest retrieved from reference TRBV18 and TRBJ2-7, is NAGVMQNPRHLVRRRGQEARLRCSPMKGHSHVYWYRQLPEEGLKFMVYLQKENIIDESGMPKERFSAEFPKEGPSILRIQQVVRGDSAAYFCASSLRDTASYEQYFGPGTRLTVT.

The chain uses TRBV6-1 and TRBJ2-7; TRBD1 might be the D (6 bases). This CDR3 region has 16 residues. V gave up 2 bases and J gave up 1 base, with 15 bases separating them. Germline lookup yields CDR1 MNHNS and CDR2 SASEGT. CDR3 DNA: TGTGCCAGCAGTGAAATGTGGACAGCTGAATCCTACGAGCAGTACTTC. The encoded protein is CASSEMWTAESYEQYF.

The chain uses TRBV11-2 and TRBJ2-7, with D hard to call. The V end lost 1 base, the J end lost 3 bases, and 10 bases lay between the germline ends. This CDR3 has 14 amino acids. Germline V CDR1 and CDR2: SGHAT, FQNNGV. The CDR3, as DNA: TGTGCCAGCAGCTTAGGGGCAGACCTCTACGAGCAGTACTTC. Amino acid sequence: CASSLGADLYEQYF.

The CDR3: CASSPPGPDRGFPYEQYF. The CDR3 region has the DNA TGTGCCAGCAGCCCCCCGGGCCCCGACAGGGGGTTCCCCTACGAGCAGTACTTC. The V gene is TRBV21-1, the J gene TRBJ2-7; the tabulated D call, TRBD1, remains unverified against the DNA. TRBV21-1 is tagged as a pseudogene. The CDR3 is 18 amino acids.